This entry is about one T cell receptor (beta chain). As yet, its antigen is unknown. Primers for the PCR totalled 60 Vbeta and 13 Jbeta. TCRdb keeps only in-frame clones here, not all; method: immunoSEQ multiplex PCR. The table records about 180,000 clones, about three quarters of them present only once. The source of the sample is a study of cytomegalovirus exposure and HLA in healthy donors. The study's findings and limits: A later analysis reportedly identified an Asian-associated ancestry cluster as carrying fewer N-insertions than the roughly 600-donor mean.

CDR3 length equals 15 residues. CDR1 SGHTA and CDR2 FQGTGA come from the germline V gene. The ends lost 0 bases at V and 2 bases at J; junction bases unmatched: 4. Sequenced input: PBMCs. The rearrangement joins TRBV7-3 to TRBJ2-7; 7 bases match TRBD2. This sequence originates from a man aged 18 to 30 in good health and CMV-seronegative. The CDR3 DNA reads TGTGCCAGCAGCTTAACAGGCGGGGGAACCTACGAGCAGTACTTC. It codes for CASSLTGGGTYEQYF.